This TCR beta chain derives from a study of blood T cells in healthy people across ages. Primers used in a second PCR of roughly 7 to 12 cycles were a sample-barcoded 5' primer and a J-beta primer mix. A single record per CDR3 protein comes from TCRdb applying MiXCR to the 5' RACE reads. The sample shows hundreds of thousands of distinct CDR3 sequences, about 34% of them seen only once. As regards this clonotype: The antigen is unknown.

Study-wide results and caveats: PBMCs were not sorted, which prevented a conclusive comparison of naive versus antigen-experienced cells. In older individuals, TCR beta diversity per million T cells was lower, falling roughly linearly with age.

This sequence was found in a man in his late teens or twenties in good health. Sequences were obtained from blood.

The CDR3 DNA sequence: TGCAGCGTTGAGGTTAGGGGTGGCCACAATGAGCAGTTCTTC. It specifies CSVEVRGGHNEQFF. The rearrangement uses TRBV29-1 and TRBJ2-1; D is possibly TRBD1 (5 bases). The CDR3 contains 14 residues. V lost 3 bases, J lost 5 bases, and 14 bases lay in between. Germline loops: CDR1 SQVTM, CDR2 ANQGSEA.